This is a list of T cell receptor beta chains from one sample in a study of cytomegalovirus exposure and HLA in healthy donors. Sequencing used immunoSEQ multiplex PCR; TCRdb keeps in-frame clones, though not all of them. The table lists some 190,000 clones, roughly 8.7% of them singletons, with 1% to 1.5% in the top ten. Source material: PBMCs. The receptors come from a woman in her twenties or thirties in good health and CMV-seropositive. CDR3s include the opening cysteine and the closing phenylalanine or tryptophan. The D gene is left open where the match is weak. Not every row has a clone size; where given, it reads once, few, many or a size class.

NA,TRBV30,NA,TRBJ1-1,CAWAGNTEAFF,TGTGCCTGGGCAGGGAACACTGAAGCTTTCTTT
few,TRBV5-4,TRBD1,TRBJ2-1,CASSLLGQGINNEQFF,TGTGCCAGCAGCCTTCTGGGACAGGGGATAAACAATGAGCAGTTCTTC
NA,TRBV10-1,NA,TRBJ1-1,CASGGSAGAFF,TGCGCCAGCGGGGGGTCGGCGGGAGCTTTCTTT
NA,TRBV9,TRBD2,TRBJ2-1,CASSVDRAGYNEQFF,TGTGCCAGCAGCGTAGATCGAGCGGGGTACAATGAGCAGTTCTTC
NA,TRBV7-8,NA,TRBJ2-7,CASSLAYAGEREYF,TGTGCCAGCAGCTTAGCATACGCAGGGGAAAGAGAGTACTTC
NA,TRBV19,TRBD2,TRBJ2-1,CASSIGTSGYNEQFF,TGTGCCAGTAGTATCGGGACTAGCGGCTACAATGAGCAGTTCTTC
NA,TRBV9,TRBD1,TRBJ1-2,CASSMGQVNYGYTF,TGTGCCAGCAGTATGGGACAGGTTAACTATGGCTACACCTTC
NA,TRBV29-1,NA,TRBJ2-1,CSVTSSGYEQFF,TGCAGCGTTACCTCTAGTGGCTATGAGCAGTTCTTC
few,TRBV7-9,NA,TRBJ2-6,CASSDSPRSGANVLTF,TGTGCCAGCAGCGACTCGCCCCGCTCTGGGGCCAACGTCCTGACTTTC
NA,TRBV2,TRBD1,TRBJ2-7,CASRDRGYEQYF,TGTGCCAGCAGGGACAGGGGGTACGAGCAGTACTTC
NA,TRBV6-5,NA,TRBJ2-3,CASSYSGGSADTQYF,TGTGCCAGCAGTTACTCGGGAGGAAGCGCAGATACGCAGTATTTT
NA,TRBV11-2,NA,TRBJ2-1,CASSLHNEQFF,TGTGCCAGCAGCCTCCACAATGAGCAGTTCTTC
few,TRBV11-2,TRBD1,TRBJ1-1,CASSPTGAPYTEAFF,TGTGCCAGCAGCCCAACAGGGGCTCCTTACACTGAAGCTTTCTTT
NA,TRBV27,NA,TRBJ2-5,CASSVRGNRPRETQYF,TGTGCCAGCAGTGTAAGGGGCAATAGGCCGAGGGAGACCCAGTACTTC
NA,TRBV9,NA,TRBJ2-1,CASSVVEGNEQFF,TGTGCCAGCAGCGTAGTCGAGGGCAATGAGCAGTTCTTC
few,TRBV4-1,TRBD1,TRBJ2-4,CASSPKTGDQNIQYF,TGCGCCAGCAGCCCTAAAACAGGGGACCAAAACATTCAGTACTTC
NA,TRBV7-8,TRBD2,TRBJ2-6,CASSLVPAGSSGANVLTF,TGTGCCAGCAGCTTAGTTCCAGCGGGAAGCTCTGGGGCCAACGTCCTGACTTTC
NA,TRBV4-1,TRBD2,TRBJ2-3,CASSQDGLAGVTDTQYF,TGCGCCAGCAGCCAAGATGGGCTAGCGGGAGTTACAGATACGCAGTATTTT
NA,TRBV19,NA,TRBJ2-1,CASSMRQPYNEQFF,TGTGCCAGTAGTATGAGGCAGCCCTACAATGAGCAGTTCTTC
NA,TRBV7-9,TRBD1,TRBJ1-2,CASSHGTGGHYGYTF,TGTGCCAGCAGCCACGGGACAGGGGGCCACTATGGCTACACCTTC
NA,TRBV5-4,TRBD1,TRBJ1-2,CASSLGGQVRGYTF,TGTGCCAGCAGCTTGGGGGGACAGGTGAGGGGCTACACCTTC
NA,TRBV28,NA,TRBJ2-7,CASSLTSGSSYEQYF,TGTGCCAGCAGTCTGACTAGTGGGAGCTCCTACGAGCAGTACTTC
few,TRBV4-1,TRBD2,TRBJ2-3,CASSALGGRDTQYF,TGCGCCAGCAGCGCTCTAGGCGGGAGAGATACGCAGTATTTT
few,TRBV25-1,NA,TRBJ2-7,CASSPGIVSYEQYF,TGTGCCAGCAGCCCCGGGATAGTAAGCTACGAGCAGTACTTC
few,TRBV7-6,TRBD1,TRBJ2-7,CASSPGGGSYEQYF,TGTGCCAGCAGCCCAGGGGGTGGCTCCTACGAGCAGTACTTC
few,TRBV5-4,TRBD2,TRBJ2-5,CASRPGTSGRSETQYF,TGTGCCAGCAGACCTGGGACTAGCGGGAGATCGGAGACCCAGTACTTC
few,TRBV5-1,TRBD2,TRBJ2-2,CASSARLAGSFENTGELFF,TGCGCCAGCAGCGCCCGACTAGCGGGATCTTTCGAGAACACCGGGGAGCTGTTTTTT
NA,TRBV2,TRBD2,TRBJ2-1,CASSSAGGRYNEQFF,TGTGCCAGCAGTTCCGCGGGAGGGCGGTACAATGAGCAGTTCTTC
NA,TRBV30,NA,TRBJ2-2,CAWNPGLNTGELFF,TGTGCCTGGAACCCTGGACTAAACACCGGGGAGCTGTTTTTT
few,TRBV29-1,NA,TRBJ2-1,CSVEGSDSGHHSNEQFF,TGCAGCGTTGAAGGTTCGGACTCGGGACATCACTCGAATGAGCAGTTCTTC
NA,TRBV5-6,NA,TRBJ2-5,CASSLSSMGSQETQYF,TGTGCCAGCAGCCTCTCGAGTATGGGGAGCCAAGAGACCCAGTACTTC
few,TRBV18,NA,TRBJ2-7,CASSRQGLRQYF,TGTGCCAGCTCACGGCAGGGATTACGGCAGTACTTC
few,TRBV7-9,NA,TRBJ1-1,CASSRTGFTEAFF,TGTGCCAGCAGTCGCACAGGCTTCACTGAAGCTTTCTTT
NA,TRBV18,NA,TRBJ1-2,CASSPQSDYGYTF,TGTGCCAGCTCCCCACAGAGCGACTATGGCTACACCTTC
NA,TRBV6-4,TRBD2,TRBJ2-1,CASSARPAGPRNEQFF,TGTGCCAGCAGTGCTCGGCCAGCGGGGCCACGGAATGAGCAGTTCTTC
few,TRBV7-9,TRBD1,TRBJ1-2,CASSKGAGGYTF,TGTGCCAGCAGCAAGGGGGCGGGTGGCTACACCTTC
NA,TRBV21-1,NA,TRBJ2-4,CASSNHEVSLLAKNIQYF,TGTGCCAGCAGCAATCACGAGGTAAGCCTACTAGCCAAAAACATTCAGTACTTC
once,TRBV2,TRBD1,TRBJ2-7,CASSGQGSSYEQYF,TGTGCCAGCAGTGGACAGGGTAGCTCCTACGAGCAGTACTTC
few,TRBV6-5,NA,TRBJ1-2,CASSYSRQTYGYTF,TGTGCCAGCAGTTACTCGAGACAGACCTATGGCTACACCTTC
few,TRBV6-1,NA,TRBJ1-5,CASSVAEYQPQHF,TGTGCCAGCAGTGTAGCTGAGTATCAGCCCCAGCATTTT
few,TRBV5-4,NA,TRBJ2-5,CASSLGRAEETQYF,TGTGCCAGCAGCTTGGGGAGGGCCGAGGAGACCCAGTACTTC
few,TRBV5-7,TRBD1,TRBJ2-7,CASSLTPGTVSYEQYF,TGTGCCAGCAGCTTAACCCCCGGGACAGTCTCCTACGAGCAGTACTTC
few,TRBV2,NA,TRBJ1-3,CASREAPGQKNTIYF,TGTGCCAGCAGGGAGGCCCCCGGCCAAAAGAACACCATATATTTT
NA,TRBV29-1,TRBD1,TRBJ1-4,CSASDRFYNEKLFF,TGCAGCGCCTCGGACAGGTTTTATAATGAAAAACTGTTTTTT